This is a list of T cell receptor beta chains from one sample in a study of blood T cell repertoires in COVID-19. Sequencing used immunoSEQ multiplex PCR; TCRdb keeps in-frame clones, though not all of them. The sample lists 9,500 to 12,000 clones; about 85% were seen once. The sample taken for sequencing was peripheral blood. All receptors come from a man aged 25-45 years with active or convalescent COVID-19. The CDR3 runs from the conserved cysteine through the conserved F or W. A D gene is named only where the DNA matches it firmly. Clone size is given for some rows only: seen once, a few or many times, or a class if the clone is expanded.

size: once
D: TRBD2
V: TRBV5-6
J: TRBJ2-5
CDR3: CASSSLTSGGQETQYF
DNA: TGTGCCAGCAGCTCCCTGACTAGCGGGGGACAAGAGACCCAGTACTTC

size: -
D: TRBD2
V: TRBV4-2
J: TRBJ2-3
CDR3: CASSQGLAGAGDTQYF
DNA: TGTGCCAGCAGCCAAGGGCTAGCGGGGGCAGGGGATACGCAGTATTTT

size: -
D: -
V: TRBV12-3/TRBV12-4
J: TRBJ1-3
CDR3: CASSQDSGNTIYF
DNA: TGTGCCAGCAGTCAGGACAGTGGAAACACCATATATTTT

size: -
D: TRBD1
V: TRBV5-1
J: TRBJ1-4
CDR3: CASSLDGQGDEKLFF
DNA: TGCGCCAGCAGCTTGGATGGACAGGGTGATGAAAAACTGTTTTTT

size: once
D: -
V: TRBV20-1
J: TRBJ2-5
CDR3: CSASASGGFSNQYF
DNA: TGCAGTGCTAGTGCATCGGGGGGCTTTAGTAACCAGTACTTC

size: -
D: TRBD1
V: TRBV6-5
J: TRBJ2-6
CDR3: CASSPDRDGANVLTF
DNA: TGTGCCAGCAGCCCCGACAGGGATGGGGCCAACGTCCTGACTTTC

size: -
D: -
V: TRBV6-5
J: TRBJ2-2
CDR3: CASSGTNRTGELFF
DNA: TGTGCCAGCAGCGGGACAAACAGGACCGGGGAGCTGTTTTTT

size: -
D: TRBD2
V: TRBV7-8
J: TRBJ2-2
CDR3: CASSAGLAGVRTGELFF
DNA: TGTGCCAGCAGCGCGGGGCTAGCGGGGGTTAGGACCGGGGAGCTGTTTTTT

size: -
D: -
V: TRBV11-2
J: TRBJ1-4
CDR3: CASSQHRSPNEKLFF
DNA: TGTGCCAGCAGCCAACACCGGAGTCCTAATGAAAAACTGTTTTTT

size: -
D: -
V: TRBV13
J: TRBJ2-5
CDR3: CASSLGRAGETQYF
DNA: TGTGCCAGCAGCTTAGGCCGCGCGGGAGAGACCCAGTACTTC

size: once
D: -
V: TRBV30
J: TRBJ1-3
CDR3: CAWRAPERGNTIYF
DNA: TGTGCCTGGAGAGCCCCTGAGAGGGGAAACACCATATATTTT

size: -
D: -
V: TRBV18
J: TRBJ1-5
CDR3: CASSPSSGFYSNQPQHF
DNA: TGTGCCAGCTCACCTAGTTCGGGGTTTTATAGCAATCAGCCCCAGCATTTT

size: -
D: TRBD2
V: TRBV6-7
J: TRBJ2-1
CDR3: CASSYSSGGKPNEQFF
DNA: TGTGCCAGCAGTTACTCGAGCGGGGGTAAACCAAATGAGCAGTTCTTC

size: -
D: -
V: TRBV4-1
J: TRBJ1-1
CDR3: CASSGRTVNTEAFF
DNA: TGCGCCAGCAGCGGACGGACAGTCAACACTGAAGCTTTCTTT

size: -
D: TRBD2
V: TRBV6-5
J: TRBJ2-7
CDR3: CASRFSGGAVYEQYF
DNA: TGTGCCAGCAGGTTTAGCGGGGGGGCCGTCTACGAGCAGTACTTC

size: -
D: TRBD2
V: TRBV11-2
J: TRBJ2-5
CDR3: CASSLGASGGALETQYF
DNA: TGTGCCAGCAGCTTAGGTGCTAGCGGGGGGGCATTGGAGACCCAGTACTTC

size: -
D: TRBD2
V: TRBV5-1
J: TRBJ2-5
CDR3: CASSFRPFSGGASPQETQYF
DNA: TGCGCCAGCAGCTTTCGACCCTTTAGCGGGGGGGCTTCCCCCCAAGAGACCCAGTACTTC

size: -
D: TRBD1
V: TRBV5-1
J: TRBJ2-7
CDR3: CASSGGQGASYEQYF
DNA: TGCGCCAGCAGCGGGGGACAGGGGGCGTCCTACGAGCAGTACTTC

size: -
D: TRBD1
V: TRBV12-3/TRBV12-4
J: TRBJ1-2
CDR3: CASSLNRGRGYTF
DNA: TGTGCCAGCAGTCTCAACAGGGGTAGGGGCTACACCTTC

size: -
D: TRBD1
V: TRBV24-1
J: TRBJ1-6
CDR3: CATSGTGSNSPLHF
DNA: TGTGCCACCAGTGGGACAGGATCGAATTCACCCCTCCACTTT

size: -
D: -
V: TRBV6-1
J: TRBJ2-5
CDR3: CASSDEIGQGSETQYF
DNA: TGTGCCAGCAGTGACGAGATAGGCCAGGGGTCGGAGACCCAGTACTTC

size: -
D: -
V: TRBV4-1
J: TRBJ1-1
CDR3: CASSHATQGKNTEAFF
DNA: TGCGCCAGCAGCCATGCCACCCAGGGGAAGAACACTGAAGCTTTCTTT

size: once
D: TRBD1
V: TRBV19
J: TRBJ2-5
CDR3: CASSPLGGETQYF
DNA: TGTGCCAGTAGCCCCCTAGGGGGCGAGACCCAGTACTTC

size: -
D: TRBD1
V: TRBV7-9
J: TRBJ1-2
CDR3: CASRPQGTDPVGYTF
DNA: TGTGCCAGCAGACCACAGGGGACGGATCCTGTCGGGTACACCTTC

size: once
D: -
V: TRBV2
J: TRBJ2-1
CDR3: CASSLVEGWNEQFF
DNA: TGTGCCAGCAGCCTAGTGGAGGGATGGAATGAGCAGTTCTTC

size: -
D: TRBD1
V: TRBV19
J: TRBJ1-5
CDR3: CAAAQGAYQPQHF
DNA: TGTGCCGCCGCCCAGGGGGCTTATCAGCCCCAGCATTTT

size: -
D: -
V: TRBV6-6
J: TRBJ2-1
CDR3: CASSYSTGSKAREQFF
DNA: TGTGCCAGCAGTTACTCGACGGGGTCAAAAGCCCGTGAGCAGTTCTTC

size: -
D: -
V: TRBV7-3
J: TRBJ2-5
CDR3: CASSLTGSGQETQYF
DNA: TGTGCCAGCAGCTTAACAGGATCGGGGCAAGAGACCCAGTACTTC

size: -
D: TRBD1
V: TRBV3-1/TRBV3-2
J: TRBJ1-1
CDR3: CASSHLDRGGTEAFF
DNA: TGTGCCAGCAGCCACCTTGACAGGGGAGGCACTGAAGCTTTCTTT

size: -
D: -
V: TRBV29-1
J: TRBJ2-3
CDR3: CSVDQNPSPNTQYF
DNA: TGCAGCGTTGACCAGAATCCATCCCCCAATACGCAGTATTTT

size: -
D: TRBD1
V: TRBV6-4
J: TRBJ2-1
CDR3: CASSLGQGAHNEQFF
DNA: TGTGCCAGCAGTCTAGGACAGGGGGCACACAATGAGCAGTTCTTC

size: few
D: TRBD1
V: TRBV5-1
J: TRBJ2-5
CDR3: CASSQGTGRGETQYF
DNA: TGCGCCAGCAGCCAAGGGACAGGGAGAGGGGAGACCCAGTACTTC

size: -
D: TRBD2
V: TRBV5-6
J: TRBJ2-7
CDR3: CASSPGLATPYEQYF
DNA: TGTGCCAGCAGCCCAGGACTAGCGACCCCCTACGAGCAGTACTTC

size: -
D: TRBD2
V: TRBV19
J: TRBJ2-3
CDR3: CASSMTSLSTDTQYF
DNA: TGTGCCAGTAGTATGACTAGCCTAAGCACAGATACGCAGTATTTT

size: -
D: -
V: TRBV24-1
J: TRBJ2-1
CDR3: CATSDADFSSYNEQFF
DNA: TGTGCCACCAGTGATGCCGACTTTAGCTCCTACAATGAGCAGTTCTTC

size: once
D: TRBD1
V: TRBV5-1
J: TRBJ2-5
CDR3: CASSPGQEETQYF
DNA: TGCGCCAGCAGCCCCGGACAGGAAGAGACCCAGTACTTC

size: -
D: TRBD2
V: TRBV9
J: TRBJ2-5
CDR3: CASSVGGSGGLQETQYF
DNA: TGTGCCAGCAGCGTAGGTGGTAGCGGGGGCCTACAAGAGACCCAGTACTTC

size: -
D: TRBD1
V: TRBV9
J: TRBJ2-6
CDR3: CASSVAKGGHSGANVLTF
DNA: TGTGCCAGCAGCGTAGCTAAAGGGGGCCACTCTGGGGCCAACGTCCTGACTTTC

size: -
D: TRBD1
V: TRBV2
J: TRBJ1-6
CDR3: CASSDRTGDNSPLHF
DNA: TGTGCCAGCAGTGACAGGACAGGAGATAATTCACCCCTCCACTTT

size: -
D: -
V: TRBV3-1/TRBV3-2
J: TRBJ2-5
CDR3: CASSQSNSGVAQETQYF
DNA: TGTGCCAGCAGCCAATCTAACTCCGGGGTAGCCCAAGAGACCCAGTACTTC

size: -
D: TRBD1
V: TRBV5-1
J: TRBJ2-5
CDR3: CASSFLTGVQETQYF
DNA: TGCGCCAGCAGCTTTTTGACAGGGGTACAAGAGACCCAGTACTTC

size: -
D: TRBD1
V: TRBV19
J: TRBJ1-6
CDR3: CASSSSDLSGGESPLHF
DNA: TGTGCCAGTAGTTCTTCCGATCTATCAGGGGGCGAATCACCCCTCCACTTT

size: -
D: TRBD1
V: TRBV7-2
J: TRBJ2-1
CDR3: CASSSRDRGTNEQFF
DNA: TGTGCCAGCAGCTCCCGGGACAGGGGGACGAATGAGCAGTTCTTC

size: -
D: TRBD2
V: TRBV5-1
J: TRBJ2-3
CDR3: CASSLGHSGGTTDTQYF
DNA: TGCGCCAGCAGCTTGGGACATAGCGGGGGGACGACAGATACGCAGTATTTT

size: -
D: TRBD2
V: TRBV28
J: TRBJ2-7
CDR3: CASRLIGGSEQYF
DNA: TGTGCCAGCAGGCTTATCGGGGGGAGCGAGCAGTACTTC

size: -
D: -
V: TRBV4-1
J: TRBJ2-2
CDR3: CASSQDGPISNTGELFF
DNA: TGCGCCAGCAGCCAAGATGGGCCGATATCCAACACCGGGGAGCTGTTTTTT

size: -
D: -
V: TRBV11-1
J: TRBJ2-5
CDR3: CASSLSRAQETQYF
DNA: TGTGCCAGCAGCTTATCGAGAGCTCAAGAGACCCAGTACTTC

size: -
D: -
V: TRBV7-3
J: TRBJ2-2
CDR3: CASRSQGYGTGELFF
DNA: TGTGCCAGCAGGTCACAGGGTTACGGGACCGGGGAGCTGTTTTTT

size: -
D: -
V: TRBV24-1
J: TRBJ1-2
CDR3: CATSEAQGEYGYTF
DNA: TGTGCCACCAGTGAAGCACAGGGTGAATACGGCTACACCTTC

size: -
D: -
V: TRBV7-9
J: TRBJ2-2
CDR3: CASSPRGRNTGELFF
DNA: TGTGCCAGCAGCCCAAGGGGCCGGAACACCGGGGAGCTGTTTTTT

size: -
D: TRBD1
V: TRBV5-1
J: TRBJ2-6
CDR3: CASSFRGPGANVLTF
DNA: TGCGCCAGCAGCTTCAGGGGGCCTGGGGCCAACGTCCTGACTTTC

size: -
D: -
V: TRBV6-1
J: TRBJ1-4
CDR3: CASSDLTGANEKLFF
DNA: TGTGCCAGCAGTGACCTAACGGGAGCTAATGAAAAACTGTTTTTT